The 14 T cell receptor beta chains below were found in one sample sequenced in a study of OX40 agonist ivuxolimab in advanced cancers. Data came from immunoSEQ multiplex PCR; TCRdb stores just in-frame clones and leaves some out. The repertoire holds about 45,000 clones, with roughly 90% as singletons. The sample here was CD4+ or CD8+ T cells sorted from blood, taken in a trial of the OX40 agonist ivuxolimab. Every receptor here comes from an adult with an advanced solid tumor such as melanoma, head and neck, liver or kidney cancer.

The chain is built from TRBV5-8 and TRBJ2-2; the D gene is possibly TRBD2 (6 bases). With 4 bases removed from V and 7 bases from J, the gap between germline ends came to 11 bases. Germline V CDR1 and CDR2: SGHTS, YDEGEE. The CDR3 spans 13 residues. The CDR3 DNA reads as TGTGCCAGCAGCCCTCGGAGGGTCGGGGAGCTGTTTTTT. Protein sequence: CASSPRRVGELFF. The whole variable domain, filled in from reference TRBV5-8 and TRBJ2-2, reads EAGVTQSPTHLIKTRGQQATLRCSPISGHTSVYWYQQALGLGLQFLLWYDEGEERNRGNFPPRFSGRQFPNYSSELNVNALELEDSALYLCASSPRRVGELFFGEGSRLTVL.

The rearrangement uses TRBV5-6 and TRBJ1-1; no reliable D call. Germline values: CDR1 SGHDT, CDR2 YYEEEE. The CDR3 totals 13 residues. Trimming cost V 4 bases and J 5 bases, with 12 bases left between them. The CDR3 here is CASSPGGRTEAFF. The CDR3 DNA reads as TGTGCCAGCAGCCCCGGCGGGAGGACTGAAGCTTTCTTT.

In nucleotides, the CDR3 is TGTGCCAGCTGGGCCAGGACTGAAGCTTTCTTT. Translation: CASWARTEAFF. This chain uses TRBV27 with TRBJ1-1; D is unclear. Between the trimmed V and J ends, which lost 8 bases and 5 bases, there was a span of 9 bases. CDR1 is MNHEY and CDR2 is SMNVEV in the germline V gene (reference sequence). The CDR3 has 11 amino acids.

V gene TRBV4-1 combines with J gene TRBJ2-1, with 7 bases fitting TRBD2. Germline assignment: CDR1 MGHRA and CDR2 YSYEKL. V shed 0 bases, J shed 2 bases, and the junction held 4 bases outside the gene matches. The CDR3 loop spans 16 amino acids. CDR3 protein: CASSQDAGTTYNEQFF. DNA of the CDR3: TGCGCCAGCAGCCAAGATGCGGGGACTACCTACAATGAGCAGTTCTTC.

J is TRBJ2-5 and V is TRBV27, with 16 bases aligning to TRBD2. The germline CDR1 and CDR2 sequences are MNHEY and SMNVEV (reference sequence). CDR3 length: 14 amino acids. Trimming at V came to 7 bases and at J to 5 bases, leaving 1 base not matched to a gene. For the CDR3, the DNA is TGTGCCAGCAAGGGACTAGCGGGAGGGGAGACCCAGTACTTC. Its protein product is CASKGLAGGETQYF.

This chain joins TRBV5-1 and TRBJ2-7; D is perhaps TRBD1 (5 bases). V lost 5 bases and J 1 base, leaving 10 bases between the germline ends. Germline V gene data show CDR1 as SGHRS and CDR2 as YFSETQ. CDR3 size: 13 residues. The CDR3 reads CASSQGNSYEQYF. The CDR3 nucleotides read TGCGCCAGCAGTCAGGGAAATTCCTACGAGCAGTACTTC.

The rearrangement joins TRBV7-9 to TRBJ1-1; D gene unclear. V lost 5 bases and J 1 base, leaving 8 bases between the germline ends. This CDR3 is built from 13 residues. The germline gives CDR1 SEHNR, CDR2 FQNEAQ (reference sequence). CDR3 loop: CASSPQENTEAFF. The DNA of the CDR3 is TGTGCCAGCAGCCCCCAGGAGAACACTGAAGCTTTCTTT.

The chain employs TRBV9 and TRBJ2-5; D is unclear. The CDR3 length is 14 residues. In germline, CDR1 is SGDLS, CDR2 YYNGEE. V was trimmed by 0 bases and J by 5 bases, leaving 11 bases between them. DNA for the CDR3: TGTGCCAGCAGCGTAGAGTCCCGGGTGGAGACCCAGTACTTC. Amino acid sequence: CASSVESRVETQYF.

V is TRBV14 and J is TRBJ2-5; D not resolved. The length of the CDR3 is 13 residues. Germline loops: CDR1 SGHDN, CDR2 FVKESK. V was pared by 3 bases and J by 5 bases, with 10 bases between. The CDR3 DNA reads as TGTGCCAGCAGCCAGTGGTTAGGCGAGACCCAGTACTTC. As protein: CASSQWLGETQYF.

J is TRBJ2-5 and V is TRBV5-1; TRBD1 aligns across 7 bases. The V gene's germline CDR1 is SGHRS and CDR2 YFSETQ. The ends lost 4 bases at V and 5 bases at J; junction bases unmatched: 8. CDR3 size: 14 residues. CDR3 DNA: TGCGCCAGCAGCGCCACGACAGGGATGGAGACCCAGTACTTC. This sequence encodes CASSATTGMETQYF. Supplemented by reference TRBV5-1 and TRBJ2-5, the full variable domain reads KAGVTQTPRYLIKTRGQQVTLSCSPISGHRSVSWYQQTPGQGLQFLFEYFSETQRNKGNFPGRFSGRQFSNSRSEMNVSTLELGDSALYLCASSATTGMETQYFGPGTRLLVL.

In its sample, this clone was seen a few times. This sequence joins TRBV5-1 and TRBJ2-5, with D possibly TRBD1 on 6 matching bases. CDR1 SGHRS and CDR2 YFSETQ come from the germline V gene. V was trimmed by 7 bases and J by 2 bases, leaving 27 bases between them. The CDR3 is 18 amino acids. Written as DNA, the CDR3 is TGCGCCAGCTCCCCCCACCCCCAGGGGACGATAAATCAAGAGACCCAGTACTTC. Translation: CASSPHPQGTINQETQYF.

This clone has only one observation. The rearrangement links TRBV27 to TRBJ1-4, with D maybe TRBD1 (5 bases). Trimming removed 0 bases at V and 4 bases at J, with 12 bases between. Germline CDR1 is MNHEY and CDR2 is SMNVEV (reference sequence). The CDR3 runs 16 residues. CDR3: CASSLSSGYLNEKLFF. In DNA form, the CDR3 reads TGTGCCAGCAGTTTATCGTCAGGGTACCTTAATGAAAAACTGTTTTTT.

The J gene is TRBJ2-7, the V gene TRBV9; D may match TRBD1 or TRBD2 (5 bases each). Germline V gene data show CDR1 as SGDLS and CDR2 as YYNGEE. The CDR3 loop spans 13 amino acids. V gave up 3 bases and J gave up 3 bases, with 10 bases separating them. CDR3 in amino acids: CASSAGPGYEQYF. The CDR3 DNA reads TGTGCCAGCAGCGCGGGGCCGGGCTACGAGCAGTACTTC. Full variable domain (rest looked up from reference TRBV9 and TRBJ2-7): DSGVTQTPKHLITATGQRVTLRCSPRSGDLSVYWYQQSLDQGLQFLIQYYNGEERAKGNILERFSAQQFPDLHSELNLSSLELGDSALYFCASSAGPGYEQYFGPGTRLTVT.

The CDR3 protein is CASSLGQGGTYEQYF. The CDR3 DNA sequence: TGTGCCAGCAGCTTAGGACAGGGCGGGACCTACGAGCAGTACTTC. This sequence joins TRBV7-6 and TRBJ2-7, with a tentative D call TRBD1 (7 bases). Germline loops: CDR1 SGHVS, CDR2 FNYEAQ. Trimming shortened V by 1 base and J by 2 bases, and 12 bases separated the two germline ends. The CDR3 totals 15 residues.